Included here is one T cell receptor (beta chain) sequence, with context. The CDR3 is 13 residues long. CDR1 is SGHAT, CDR2 FQNNGV, per germline. Trimming removed 1 base from V and 7 bases from J, with 5 bases in between. Clones were sequenced by immunoSEQ multiplex PCR, and TCRdb holds only the in-frame ones, with some missing. Here the sample spans a few hundred thousand clones, about 64% being singletons. The data stem from a study of cytotoxic CD8 clonotypes in ibrutinib-treated CLL. Sequences were derived from PBMCs, sampled after 36 months of ibrutinib treatment. This clonotype originated in a human donor with chronic lymphocytic leukemia. The chain links TRBV11-2 to TRBJ1-6, with D unresolved. The CDR3 DNA sequence: TGTGCCAGCAGCTTAGCACCGAATTCACCCCTCCACTTT. Protein product: CASSLAPNSPLHF.